This paragraph covers one TCR beta chain sequence. The antigen remains unidentified. The source of the sample is a study of Ad26.COV2.S vaccination and SARS-CoV-2 variants. Study overall: Donor participated within the Ad26.COV2.S arm of the COV1001 trial.

Overall study results and limits: Spike-specific TCR breadth in vaccine recipients exceeded that seen in placebo recipients. The authors reported substantial breadth in spike-specific CD8+ and CD4+ T cell responses after vaccination.

J gave up 3 bases and V 5 bases, and 4 bases lay outside the gene matches. The CDR3 consists of 14 residues. Germline V lookup: CDR1 SNHLY, CDR2 FYNNEI. Stated treatment: some 20 received Ad26.COV2.S at low or high dose, single or two shots; 5 received placebo; per-sample allocation not given. Specimens were obtained on day 63 following the first vaccine or placebo injection. This person who donated was an adult of 18-55 years in Boston. Measured with immunoSEQ multiplex PCR; TCRdb has only the in-frame clones, and not every one. Altogether 350,000 to 500,000 clones are present, approximately 87% being singletons, with the ten largest covering 3.6%.

The rearrangement joins TRBV2 to TRBJ1-5; 7 bases line up with TRBD1. Sample: peripheral blood, taken in a trial of Ad26.COV2.S vaccine versus placebo. The clonotype was recovered from a person aged 18-60 years who received the Ad26.COV2.S COVID-19 vaccine or a placebo. As DNA, the CDR3 is TGTGCCAGCAGTCAAGACAGGGCCAATCAGCCCCAGCATTTT. Translated, it gives CASSQDRANQPQHF.